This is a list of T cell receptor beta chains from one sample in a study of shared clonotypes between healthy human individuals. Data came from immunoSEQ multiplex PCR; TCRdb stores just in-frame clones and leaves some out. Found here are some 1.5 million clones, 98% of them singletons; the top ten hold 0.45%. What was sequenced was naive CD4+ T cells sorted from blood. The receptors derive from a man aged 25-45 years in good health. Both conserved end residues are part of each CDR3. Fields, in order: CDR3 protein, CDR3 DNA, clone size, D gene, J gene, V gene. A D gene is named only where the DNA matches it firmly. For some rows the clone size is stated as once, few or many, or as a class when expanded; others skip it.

CDR3: CASSPGLVGNTGELFF
DNA: TGTGCCAGCAGCCCCGGACTAGTTGGGAACACCGGGGAGCTGTTTTTT
size: -
D: TRBD2
J: TRBJ2-2
V: TRBV11-3

CDR3: CATSRDKLARQFF
DNA: TGTGCCACCAGCAGAGATAAACTAGCGAGACAATTCTTC
size: -
D: TRBD2
J: TRBJ2-1
V: TRBV15

CDR3: CATSRGGTSGTDTQYF
DNA: TGTGCCACCAGCAGAGGGGGGACTAGCGGAACAGATACGCAGTATTTT
size: -
D: TRBD2
J: TRBJ2-3
V: TRBV15

CDR3: CSVVPPQEQYF
DNA: TGCAGCGTTGTGCCCCCTCAAGAGCAGTACTTC
size: once
D: -
J: TRBJ2-7
V: TRBV29-1

CDR3: CASHNFTGGSRDRGGSNQPQHF
DNA: TGTGCCAGCCACAATTTCACCGGTGGATCCCGGGACAGGGGTGGGAGCAATCAGCCCCAGCATTTT
size: -
D: -
J: TRBJ1-5
V: TRBV21-1

CDR3: CASSSKKGLHHTGELFF
DNA: TGTGCCAGCAGCTCCAAAAAGGGCCTCCACCACACCGGGGAGCTGTTTTTT
size: -
D: -
J: TRBJ2-2
V: TRBV11-2

CDR3: CASCQVGTEAFF
DNA: TGTGCCAGTTGCCAGGTGGGCACTGAAGCTTTCTTT
size: -
D: -
J: TRBJ1-1
V: TRBV28

CDR3: CASSFPRDGVGSSYNEQFF
DNA: TGCGCCAGCAGCTTCCCCCGGGACGGGGTGGGTAGCTCCTACAATGAGCAGTTCTTC
size: -
D: -
J: TRBJ2-1
V: TRBV5-1

CDR3: CASSSTSGLGDNEQFF
DNA: TGTGCCAGCAGCTCGACTAGCGGGCTTGGGGACAATGAGCAGTTCTTC
size: -
D: TRBD2
J: TRBJ2-1
V: TRBV7-7

CDR3: CASSPPRSENYEQYF
DNA: TGTGCCAGCAGCCCGCCGCGTAGCGAAAACTACGAGCAGTACTTC
size: -
D: -
J: TRBJ2-7
V: TRBV11-2

CDR3: CTSSRRDRGFTGELFF
DNA: TGCACCAGCAGCCGCCGGGACAGGGGTTTCACCGGGGAGCTGTTTTTT
size: once
D: -
J: TRBJ2-2
V: TRBV1

CDR3: CASSPRASTGNTNQPQHF
DNA: TGTGCCAGCTCACCAAGGGCCTCGACGGGGAACACTAATCAGCCCCAGCATTTT
size: -
D: -
J: TRBJ1-5
V: TRBV18

CDR3: CASSLDYSYEQYF
DNA: TGTGCCAGCAGCTTAGACTACTCCTACGAGCAGTACTTC
size: -
D: -
J: TRBJ2-7
V: TRBV7-8

CDR3: CASSRRPGGGNQPQHF
DNA: TGTGCCAGCAGCAGACGGCCAGGGGGAGGCAATCAGCCCCAGCATTTT
size: -
D: TRBD1
J: TRBJ1-5
V: TRBV7-6

CDR3: CASSGPGQGAVETQYF
DNA: TGTGCCAGCAGTGGGCCGGGACAGGGGGCAGTTGAGACCCAGTACTTC
size: -
D: TRBD1
J: TRBJ2-5
V: TRBV2

CDR3: CASSDWRLAGGPELNEQFF
DNA: TGTGCCAGCAGTGATTGGCGACTAGCGGGAGGGCCAGAATTAAATGAGCAGTTCTTC
size: -
D: TRBD2
J: TRBJ2-1
V: TRBV2

CDR3: CASSLSKSWTGVRTEQYF
DNA: TGTGCCAGCAGCCTATCAAAATCGTGGACAGGGGTTAGGACCGAGCAGTACTTC
size: -
D: TRBD1
J: TRBJ2-7
V: TRBV27

CDR3: CASSLTPTGFYESQHF
DNA: TGCGCCAGCAGCTTGACTCCCACAGGTTTCTACGAGTCCCAGCATTTT
size: -
D: -
J: TRBJ1-5
V: TRBV5-1

CDR3: CASRTGQIYSNQPQHF
DNA: TGTGCCAGTAGAACGGGACAGATTTATAGCAATCAGCCCCAGCATTTT
size: -
D: TRBD1
J: TRBJ1-5
V: TRBV19

CDR3: CASSIAGGPTDEQFF
DNA: TGTGCCAGTAGTATAGCCGGGGGCCCGACCGATGAGCAGTTCTTC
size: -
D: -
J: TRBJ2-1
V: TRBV19

CDR3: CASSYKRNTEAFF
DNA: TGTGCCAGCAGTTACAAGAGGAACACTGAAGCTTTCTTT
size: once
D: -
J: TRBJ1-1
V: TRBV6-5

CDR3: CASSEETSGRLNF
DNA: TGTGCCAGCAGTGAAGAGACTAGCGGGAGGCTAAACTTC
size: -
D: TRBD2
J: TRBJ2-5
V: TRBV2

CDR3: CASSYVNGDEQYF
DNA: TGTGCCAGCAGCTATGTTAACGGAGACGAGCAGTACTTC
size: -
D: -
J: TRBJ2-7
V: TRBV11-3

CDR3: CASSLRGTRETQYF
DNA: TGTGCCAGCAGCTTGCGGGGCACCAGGGAGACCCAGTACTTC
size: once
D: -
J: TRBJ2-5
V: TRBV5-8